This T cell receptor beta chain was retrieved from a study of blood T cell repertoires in COVID-19 (dated by TCRdb to 2020 to 2022). Turning to the overall study: Collaborator samples came from the United States, Italy and Spain and covered acute and convalescent phases of COVID-19. The dataset comprised deeply sampled blood TCRbeta repertoires from subjects exposed to, actively infected with, or recovered from COVID-19. HLA class I and class II types, where available, came from metadata supplied by the sample provider rather than from assay-based typing. The material from the prospective study consisted of cDNA or gDNA derived from T cells, B-cell-depleted T cells, or PBMCs. The samples were drawn from two sources: the first 160 participants of the ongoing ImmuneRACE study, and fewer than 1,500 subjects contributed by 6 global collaborators. A de-identified subject ID, COVID-19 status, age in years and sex were almost always included in the sample metadata. The repertoires were made available in a free public database intended to serve as a resource for research on the immune response to SARS-CoV-2.

What the work shows at the level of the full study, not this receptor alone: The amount of clinical and demographic metadata varied by source and participant and was provided uncurated.

From V the trimming removes 6 bases and from J it removes 2 bases, while the gene matches leave 6 bases of the junction unaccounted for. CDR1 is given as SNHLY and CDR2 as FYNNEI, both from the germline V gene. Its CDR3 holds 14 amino acids, cysteine through phenylalanine. Only CDR3 DNA remains: 42 bases, in frame from the first base. TCRbeta CDR3 regions were amplified from genomic DNA using the immunoSEQ Assay, a bias-controlled multiplex PCR. In the original analysis: Within the assay, amplification of reference gene primers was used to estimate how many nucleated cells each sample contained. Sequence reads were collapsed and filtered to measure the absolute abundance of every unique TCRbeta CDR3 rearrangement. Productive Simpson clonality was computed per sample as the square root of Simpson's diversity index over productive rearrangements. TCRdb took over this immuneACCESS table, retaining in-frame rearrangements with V and J assigned. Such tables are incomplete; in checked studies, under half of the missing clones stem from an unresolved V gene, and the remainder is unexplained. The DNA was the basis for D and trimming; V, J and clone size are from that table. The sample yields about 110,000 clones; about 79% were counted once. About a sixth of the sample is in the top ten clones.

Points on this clone: Its antigen is not yet known. Base qualities are not provided; no much larger clone lies one nucleotide away.

Collaborating institutions collected whole blood in K2EDTA tubes following their own protocols. For TCRbeta analysis, collaborator samples were shipped as frozen whole blood, as isolated PBMCs, or as DNA extracted from either sample type. The sequencing input was peripheral blood. The clonotype originates from a woman older than 75 with active or convalescent COVID-19. Recombination connected TRBV2 to TRBJ1-2, with 7 central nucleotides matching TRBD1. The base sequence is TGTGCCAGCAGGGACGAGACAGGGAACTATGGCTACACCTTC. This translates into CASRDETGNYGYTF.